The 20 T cell receptor beta chains below all came from one sample that was sequenced in a study of cytomegalovirus exposure and HLA in healthy donors. Primers for the PCR totalled 60 Vbeta and 13 Jbeta. TCRdb keeps only in-frame clones here, not all; method: immunoSEQ multiplex PCR. The sample consists of around 130,000 clones, about 81% of them appearing once. Sequencing used PBMCs. Receptor source: a man aged 40-55 years in good health and CMV-seronegative.

The CDR3: CAIPTGSRSSGNTIYF. The CDR3 DNA reads TGTGCCATCCCGACAGGGTCGAGGAGTAGTGGAAACACCATATATTTT. J is TRBJ1-3 and V is TRBV7-9, with 7 bases aligning to TRBD1. Unmatched junction bases numbered 15, after V lost 10 bases and J lost 3 bases. Looked up from germline, CDR1 is SEHNR and CDR2 is FQNEAQ (reference sequence). The CDR3 has 16 amino acids.

The J gene is TRBJ2-5, the V gene TRBV6-5, with D uncertain. This CDR3 is built from 12 residues. The germline CDR1 and CDR2 sequences are MNHEY and SVGAGI. The V and J ends lost 7 bases and 1 base respectively, with 7 bases between them. Here the CDR3 DNA reads TGTGCCAGCACCAAATCCCAAGAGACCCAGTACTTC. Translated: CASTKSQETQYF.

This chain uses TRBV5-1 with TRBJ2-3, with no clear D. CDR1 SGHRS and CDR2 YFSETQ come from the germline V gene. V was clipped by 3 bases and J by 0 bases, with 5 bases between them. This CDR3 comprises 13 residues. Here the CDR3 reads CASSSGSTDTQYF. DNA for the CDR3: TGCGCCAGCAGCTCCGGGAGCACAGATACGCAGTATTTT.

The V call is TRBV19, the J call TRBJ2-7; TRBD2 aligns across 8 bases. The germline V gene has CDR1 LNHDA and CDR2 SQIVND (reference sequence). The CDR3 extends over 14 amino acids. V trimming: 7 bases; J trimming: 1 base; junction bases outside the gene matches: 6. CDR3 nucleotide sequence: TGTGCCAGTAAGGCGGGAGGCGCATCCTACGAGCAGTACTTC. Encoded protein: CASKAGGASYEQYF.

This clone was observed a few times. The J gene is TRBJ2-7, the V gene TRBV6-6; 8 bases agree with TRBD1. This CDR3 is built from 16 residues. Germline V gene lookup returns CDR1 MNHNY and CDR2 SVGAGI (reference sequence). V lost 6 bases and J lost 3; bases outside the gene matches: 13. The CDR3 sequence: CASRDQGAIGNYEQYF. CDR3 DNA sequence: TGTGCCAGCAGGGACCAGGGGGCTATAGGAAACTACGAGCAGTACTTC.

The J gene is TRBJ1-1, the V gene TRBV10-2; D perhaps matches TRBD1 (6 bases). Trimming stripped 5 bases from V and 6 bases from J, with 16 bases between. The CDR3 has 14 residues. Germline V gene data show CDR1 as WSHSY and CDR2 as SAAADI. The CDR3 sequence: CASSTTGRLAEAFF. The CDR3 bases are TGCGCCAGCAGTACTACAGGGAGACTTGCTGAAGCTTTCTTT.

This chain links TRBV29-1 with TRBJ1-2, with 8 positions matching TRBD1. Germline CDR1 and CDR2: SQVTM and ANQGSEA. Trimming took 3 bases from V and 8 from J; bases not matched to a gene: 17. The CDR3 is 16 amino acids. CDR3 in amino acids: CSVEVPSLDRVGGYTF. Here the CDR3 DNA reads TGCAGCGTTGAGGTCCCTTCGCTGGACAGGGTCGGAGGCTACACCTTC.

The V and J genes are TRBV5-6 and TRBJ1-5; 12 positions agree with TRBD1. This CDR3 contains 14 residues. V lost 4 bases and J lost 8; bases outside the gene matches: 4. Per germline, CDR1 SGHDT and CDR2 YYEEEE. In nucleotides, the CDR3 is TGTGCCAGCAGCCTCGGGACAGGGGGCAAGCCCCAGCATTTT. The encoded protein is CASSLGTGGKPQHF.

The CDR3 DNA sequence: TGTGCCAGCACTCGATATATGGCAGACCAAGAGACCCAGTACTTC. Amino acid sequence: CASTRYMADQETQYF. The rearrangement links TRBV13 to TRBJ2-5; D gene uncertain. V dropped 7 bases and J dropped 0 bases, with 15 bases sitting between them. There are 15 residues in the CDR3. Germline CDR1 is PRHDT and CDR2 is FYEKMQ (reference sequence).

V and J are TRBV27 and TRBJ2-7, with D unclear. Germline CDR1 and CDR2: MNHEY and SMNVEV (reference sequence). CDR3 length: 16 residues. V lost 5 bases and J lost 3, with 20 bases in between. The CDR3 sequence is CASSPQVGAVNYEQYF. The CDR3 DNA reads as TGTGCCAGCAGTCCTCAAGTGGGTGCGGTCAACTACGAGCAGTACTTC.

This clone was observed a single time. The V call is TRBV7-9, the J call TRBJ2-2, with 12 bases identical to TRBD2. The germline V gene has CDR1 SEHNR and CDR2 FQNEAQ (reference sequence). This CDR3 has 17 amino acids. With V trimmed by 1 base and J by 5 bases, 5 bases remained unmatched. CDR3 amino acids: CASSLGLAGVRTGELFF. CDR3 DNA sequence: TGTGCCAGCAGCTTAGGACTAGCGGGAGTCAGGACCGGGGAGCTGTTTTTT. Variable domain in full (rest from reference TRBV7-9 and TRBJ2-2): DTGVSQNPRHKITKRGQNVTFRCDPISEHNRLYWYRQTLGQGPEFLTYFQNEAQLEKSRLLSDRFSAERPKGSFSTLEIQRTEQGDSAMYLCASSLGLAGVRTGELFFGEGSRLTVL.

This clone is judged medium-sized. The chain employs TRBV6-1 and TRBJ1-4; D is perhaps TRBD1 (5 bases). Germline loops: CDR1 MNHNS, CDR2 SASEGT. Trimming removed 3 bases from V and 8 bases from J, with 19 bases in between. The CDR3 covers 16 residues. The CDR3 region is CASSENPHFSGEKLFF. The DNA of the CDR3 is TGTGCCAGCAGTGAGAATCCCCATTTTTCAGGGGAAAAACTGTTTTTT.

The chain has TRBV7-2 and TRBJ1-2; the match to TRBD1 covers 8 bases. Trimming at V came to 5 bases and at J to 8 bases, leaving 16 bases not matched to a gene. The CDR3 runs to 16 residues. Germline V lookup: CDR1 SGHTA, CDR2 FQGNSA. The chain's CDR3 is CASSADRGYRRYGYTF. The CDR3 nucleotides read TGTGCCAGCAGCGCAGACAGGGGATATCGTCGATACGGCTACACCTTC.

The rearrangement uses TRBV10-3 and TRBJ1-6; 8 bases fit TRBD1. The V and J ends lost 6 bases and 5 bases, in that order; junction bases with no gene match: 6. The CDR3 has 15 residues. Germline CDR1 and CDR2: ENHRY and SYGVKD. CDR3 amino acids: CAISDRGGNNSPLHF. The CDR3 region has the DNA TGTGCCATCAGCGACAGGGGAGGTAATAATTCACCCCTCCACTTT.

This clone was found once. The rearrangement joins TRBV29-1 to TRBJ2-2; perhaps TRBD1 as D (6 bases). CDR3 length: 12 amino acids. Trimming pared 6 bases from V and 1 base from J, leaving 6 bases between. The germline V gene has CDR1 SQVTM and CDR2 ANQGSEA. The CDR3 is CSVTGNTGELFF. The DNA of the CDR3 is TGCAGCGTGACAGGGAACACCGGGGAGCTGTTTTTT.

The rearrangement joins TRBV29-1 to TRBJ2-3, with no clear D. The V end was cut by 4 bases, the J end by 4 bases, with 9 bases between. The CDR3 sequence is 12 residues long. The germline CDR1 and CDR2 sequences are SQVTM and ANQGSEA. The CDR3 is CSVAPGADTQYF. The CDR3 nucleotides are TGCAGCGTTGCACCCGGAGCAGATACGCAGTATTTT.

This clone was found once. V is TRBV14 and J is TRBJ2-6; D unresolved. V gave up 4 bases and J gave up 0 bases, with 7 bases separating them. The CDR3 is 15 residues long. From germline, CDR1 is SGHDN and CDR2 FVKESK. CDR3 amino acids: CASSLENSGANVLTF. DNA for the CDR3: TGTGCCAGCAGCCTCGAGAACTCTGGGGCCAACGTCCTGACTTTC.

The genes are TRBV9 and TRBJ2-1; 7 bases align to TRBD2. The CDR3 totals 15 residues. Germline-derived CDR1 and CDR2 are SGDLS and YYNGEE. The V segment lost 0 bases and the J segment 4 bases; nucleotides outside the gene matches: 4. The CDR3: CASSVGGSLYNEQFF. CDR3 bases: TGTGCCAGCAGCGTAGGCGGGAGTCTATACAATGAGCAGTTCTTC.

The rearrangement uses TRBV20-1 and TRBJ2-5; D is unresolved. Germline V lookup: CDR1 DFQATT, CDR2 SNEGSKA (reference sequence). Between the trimmed V and J ends, which lost 5 bases and 5 bases, there was a span of 6 bases. The CDR3 has 10 amino acids. The CDR3 nucleotides read TGCAGTGCTTCCGCGGAGACCCAGTACTTC. It specifies CSASAETQYF.

The CDR3 DNA reads TGTGCCAGCAAAGGGAGGGGGGCATCCGATACGCAGTATTTT. This encodes CASKGRGASDTQYF. This sequence joins TRBV9 and TRBJ2-3, with TRBD2 as a possible D gene (7 bases). The germline V and J ends were trimmed by 6 bases and 6 bases, with 17 bases remaining between them. Germline V gene data show CDR1 as SGDLS and CDR2 as YYNGEE. CDR3 length equals 14 residues.